Below, 15 T cell receptor beta chains from the same sample are listed, as sequenced in a study of cytomegalovirus exposure and HLA in healthy donors. A multiplex PCR was run with 60 Vbeta primers and 13 Jbeta primers. Generated by immunoSEQ multiplex PCR, the TCRdb table keeps only in-frame clones and is missing some. The profile covers just under 250,000 clones, with 82% appearing a single time and around 5.4% taken by the ten largest. The sample comprised PBMCs. The receptors stem from a woman aged 40 to 55 in good health and CMV-seropositive.

The chain is built from TRBV5-1 and TRBJ2-7; the match to TRBD2 covers 14 bases. J was trimmed by 4 bases and V by 4 bases; bases with no gene match: 7. This CDR3 contains 16 residues. Germline CDR1 SGHRS, CDR2 YFSETQ. The CDR3 sequence: CASSQKTSGGEYEQYF. CDR3 sequence (DNA): TGCGCCAGCAGCCAAAAGACTAGCGGGGGGGAATACGAGCAGTACTTC. The complete variable domain, with remaining parts taken from reference TRBV5-1 and TRBJ2-7, reads KAGVTQTPRYLIKTRGQQVTLSCSPISGHRSVSWYQQTPGQGLQFLFEYFSETQRNKGNFPGRFSGRQFSNSRSEMNVSTLELGDSALYLCASSQKTSGGEYEQYFGPGTRLTVT.

This chain joins TRBV7-9 and TRBJ2-7, with TRBD2 identical over 8 bases. The CDR3 covers 16 residues. V trimming: 5 bases; J trimming: 6 bases; junction bases outside the gene matches: 15. Germline V gene data show CDR1 as SEHNR and CDR2 as FQNEAQ (reference sequence). CDR3 loop: CASSPESGSVSREQYF. For the CDR3, the DNA is TGTGCCAGCAGCCCAGAAAGCGGGAGTGTTAGCCGCGAGCAGTACTTC.

Only a few counts were recorded for this clone. The chain combines TRBV5-4 with TRBJ2-7, with D possibly TRBD1 on 6 matching bases. Between the trimmed V and J ends, which lost 0 bases and 3 bases, there was a span of 13 bases. CDR1 is SGHNT, CDR2 YYREEE, per germline (reference sequence). The CDR3 spans 15 residues. The DNA of the CDR3 is TGTGCCAGCAGCTTGGTTTCGACAGGTCGCTACGAGCAGTACTTC. Its translation is CASSLVSTGRYEQYF.

The V and J genes are TRBV15 and TRBJ2-2, with 11 bases that match TRBD1. V gave up 8 bases and J gave up 1 base; unmatched junction bases: 6. The CDR3 runs 16 residues. Germline V lookup: CDR1 LNHNV, CDR2 YYDKDF (reference sequence). The CDR3 bases are TGTGCCACCGGACAGGGGGCGCGTGGGAACACCGGGGAGCTGTTTTTT. It encodes CATGQGARGNTGELFF. Supplemented by reference TRBV15 and TRBJ2-2, the full variable domain reads DAMVIQNPRYQVTQFGKPVTLSCSQTLNHNVMYWYQQKSSQAPKLLFHYYDKDFNNEADTPDNFQSRRPNTSFCFLDIRSPGLGDTAMYLCATGQGARGNTGELFFGEGSRLTVL.

V and J are TRBV7-9 and TRBJ2-7; D is undetermined. The CDR3 totals 13 residues. The V gene lost 1 base and the J gene lost 3 bases, with 7 bases spanning the gap. In germline, CDR1 is SEHNR, CDR2 FQNEAQ (reference sequence). CDR3: CASSLVVSYEQYF. The CDR3 DNA reads as TGTGCCAGCAGCTTAGTCGTCAGCTACGAGCAGTACTTC. Full variable domain (rest looked up from reference TRBV7-9 and TRBJ2-7): DTGVSQNPRHKITKRGQNVTFRCDPISEHNRLYWYRQTLGQGPEFLTYFQNEAQLEKSRLLSDRFSAERPKGSFSTLEIQRTEQGDSAMYLCASSLVVSYEQYFGPGTRLTVT.

The rearrangement uses TRBV28 and TRBJ1-4; a weak D match, TRBD1 (5 bases). The germline V gene has CDR1 MDHEN and CDR2 SYDVKM. Trimming pared 2 bases from V and 8 bases from J, leaving 12 bases between. CDR3 length: 14 residues. The CDR3 region has the DNA TGTGCCAGCAGTTTACGAACAGGACGGGAAAAACTGTTTTTT. Protein: CASSLRTGREKLFF.

The chain employs TRBV2 and TRBJ2-7; 13 positions agree with TRBD2. Unmatched junction bases numbered 5, after V lost 6 bases and J lost 6 bases. The CDR3 totals 14 residues. CDR1 and CDR2 from the germline V gene are SNHLY and FYNNEI. CDR3 region: CASRWTSGSLEQYF. The CDR3 DNA is TGTGCCAGCAGATGGACTAGCGGGAGTCTCGAGCAGTACTTC.

The chain carries TRBV6-1 and TRBJ2-2, with D hard to call. The CDR3 runs 13 residues. The germline V and J ends were trimmed by 5 bases and 3 bases, with 7 bases remaining between them. The germline gives CDR1 MNHNS, CDR2 SASEGT. For the CDR3, the DNA is TGTGCCAGCAGTTCTACCTACACCGGGGAGCTGTTTTTT. Its translation is CASSSTYTGELFF.

The chain uses TRBV10-3 and TRBJ1-3; TRBD1 aligns across 7 bases. V lost 6 bases to trimming and J lost 8 bases; unmatched junction nucleotides: 4. Germline V gene data show CDR1 as ENHRY and CDR2 as SYGVKD. This CDR3 has 12 amino acids. The CDR3 sequence: CAIRGDSYTIYF. The CDR3, as DNA: TGTGCCATCAGGGGGGACAGTTACACCATATATTTT.

Worth noting for this clone: The junction and the germline gene differ at one end; a read error may be behind it. The rearrangement uses TRBV7-9 and TRBJ1-4; 10 nucleotides line up with TRBD1. Germline assignment: CDR1 SEHNR and CDR2 FQNEAQ (reference sequence). The length of the CDR3 is 17 residues. The CDR3, as DNA: TGTTCCAGCAGCAAAAGACCGGGACAGGGGTCTAATGAAAAACTGTTTTTT. This gives the protein CSSSKRPGQGSNEKLFF.

CDR3 bases: TGCGCCAGCGTACCGCCAGACAGGGCTTCCTACGAGCAGTACTTC. Encoded protein: CASVPPDRASYEQYF. This chain joins TRBV10-1 and TRBJ2-7; 7 bases agree with TRBD1. This CDR3 is 15 amino acids long. J lost 1 base, V lost 8 bases, and 11 bases had no gene match. Germline V lookup: CDR1 WNHNN, CDR2 SYGVQD (reference sequence).

The chain carries TRBV11-3 and TRBJ2-7; 8 positions agree with TRBD1. Germline assignment: CDR1 SGHNT and CDR2 YENEEA. V gave up 6 bases and J gave up 0 bases; unmatched junction bases: 7. This CDR3 contains 15 residues. As DNA, the CDR3 is TGTGCCAGCAGGCCCACGGGACAGGTCTCCTACGAGCAGTACTTC. Protein: CASRPTGQVSYEQYF.

The rearrangement links TRBV6-5 to TRBJ1-2, with 9 nucleotides matching TRBD1. In germline, CDR1 is MNHEY, CDR2 SVGAGI. The CDR3 runs to 15 residues. The V and J ends lost 0 bases and 8 bases, in that order; junction bases with no gene match: 7. The DNA of the CDR3 is TGTGCCAGCAGTTACTCGCCGGGACAGGGTTGGGGCTACACCTTC. As protein: CASSYSPGQGWGYTF.

V is TRBV5-4 and J is TRBJ1-2; 7 bases are a match to TRBD1. J lost 9 bases, V lost 4 bases, and 15 bases had no gene match. Germline values: CDR1 SGHNT, CDR2 YYREEE (reference sequence). The CDR3 totals 15 residues. CDR3: CASSAAQGGVWRYTF. The CDR3 bases are TGTGCCAGCAGCGCCGCCCAGGGGGGCGTATGGCGCTACACCTTC.

This clone was observed a few times. Within the sample, other DNA sequences also encode this same CDR3. The chain joins TRBV30 to TRBJ2-1; 12 bases are shared with TRBD2. CDR3 length: 13 residues. Germline assignment: CDR1 GTSNPN and CDR2 SVGIG (reference sequence). Trimming cost V 5 bases and J 4 bases; bases outside gene matches: 0. DNA of the CDR3: TGTGCCTGGGGGACTAGCGGGTACAATGAGCAGTTCTTC. This gives the protein CAWGTSGYNEQFF. The full variable domain, completed using reference TRBV30 and TRBJ2-1, is SQTIHQWPATLVQPVGSPLSLECTVEGTSNPNLYWYRQAAGRGLQLLFYSVGIGQISSEVPQNLSASRPQDRQFILSSKKLLLSDSGFYLCAWGTSGYNEQFFGPGTRLTVL.